This T cell receptor (beta chain) stems from a study of cytomegalovirus exposure and HLA in healthy donors (dated by TCRdb to 2015 to 2018). In the study overall: In an earlier analysis of 587 of the donors, 250 to 350 Gb of sequence data and some 120 million unique TCR beta sequences from roughly 190 million T cells were reported. Around 300 gigabases of sequencing data and tens of millions of unique TCR sequences were included in an early release covering around 600 HLA-typed donors. Among the approximately 400 genotyped donors, approximately 76% belonged to the genetic ancestry cluster associated with self-reported Caucasian donors. The study was designed to test whether signatures of past pathogen exposure could be identified by cataloging public T cell receptors. The study profiled the T cell repertoires of 550 to 700 subjects by immunosequencing and related them to cytomegalovirus serostatus. Along with the roughly 670-subject first cohort, a separate validation cohort of over 90 different subjects was used. The study combined high-throughput TCR immunosequencing, statistical association of individual TCRs with disease status, and machine learning to predict cytomegalovirus infection status. In a later analysis, previously published TCR beta repertoires from 550 to 750 donors were re-analyzed and high-resolution HLA genotyping was added so that TCR occurrence patterns could be studied. Rather than using new phenotypic data, the later analysis identified candidate immune exposures from TCR beta sequences and from how often those sequences occurred across donors. In an earlier analysis of a few hundred of the donors, high-throughput TCR beta sequencing was used to judge whether each TCR beta V gene segment behaved as functional or pseudogenic. Donor age, sex, ethnicity and CMV serostatus were collected together with the repertoire data. In a later genetic analysis, genome-wide SNP genotypes for about three fifths of the roughly 670 donors were used, and that subset was treated as a discovery cohort. Every repertoire in the discovery cohort had been generated on one and the same sequencing platform. HLA typing covered class I and class II loci at four-digit resolution. The number of typed donors differed by locus: roughly 620-640 for A, B, C, DRB1 and DQB1; 522 for DQA1; approximately 600 for DPA1; and about 470 for DPB1. Five DR-DQ haplotypes were handled as single units for association and clustering, since linkage in the cohort was strong. On average, roughly 240,000 unique TCR beta nucleotide sequences were sequenced per donor among 398 genotyped donors of the cohort, with roughly 18% of those sequences being non-productive. Points the paper makes about the study in general: Because HLA typing was missing for some donors at each locus, association tests included only the typed subset. Linkage disequilibrium might explain the correlated functional status among segregating V segments, but an unknown experimental factor could not be excluded. When HLA alleles, especially DR and DQ, strongly co-occurred, TCR associations were difficult to assign to individual alleles. A further reported finding was that TCR beta sequences accurately predicted the HLA-A and HLA-B alleles for most subjects in the first cohort. It was suggested by the authors that the approach could potentially be generalized to other disease states and immunological phenotypes. In this cohort, only TCR beta chains were sequenced, and detectable features were limited by the absence of alpha or paired-chain data. In a later analysis, HLA-associated TCR beta chains were found to be more clonally expanded and to have lower generation probabilities than equally common non-associated chains. In an earlier analysis of roughly 560 of the donors, most TCR beta V segments were observed in productive rearrangements about 87% or about 30% of the time, broadly matching IMGT annotations. Because counts were too low, about 18 rarely observed V segments, including chromosome 9 orphons, were excluded from the earlier analysis of 587 of the donors. The 87-base-pair reads could not distinguish some IMGT-functional V segments, including TRBV6-2 and TRBV6-3, so those segments were excluded. Specific HLA alleles were associated with 16,951 TCR beta sequences at a false discovery rate of 0.05 in a later analysis. In a later genetic analysis, a missense DCLRE1C variant was associated with V-gene and J-gene trimming of TCR beta chains, and the association was replicated in an independent cohort. The sequencing pipeline was judged likely to have produced a cluster of highly shared sequence variants as a technical artifact. According to a later analysis, parvovirus B19, influenza, CMV and Epstein-Barr virus appeared linked to several top co-occurrence clusters. According to a later genetic analysis, donors in an Asian-associated ancestry cluster had fewer N-insertions in productive TCRs than the approximately 630-donor mean. Across donors, most TCR sequences were observed very rarely, whereas some public TCRs were present in many individuals. In vitro tests confirmed that a few of the cytomegalovirus-associated TCR beta chains recognize cytomegalovirus antigens. In a later analysis, TCR association rates were found to vary across HLA loci, with the most associated TCRs seen for DRB1 alleles and the fewest for HLA-C alleles. The study gave a list of more than 150 TCR beta chains associated with cytomegalovirus. The classifier was reported to diagnose cytomegalovirus status with high specificity and sensitivity in both the original cohort and the validation cohort. The only immune exposure information available for the cohort was CMV serostatus. Sequencing depth was assumed to be roughly uniform across donors in the presence/absence analyses, though that assumption may not hold. Most CMV-associated TCR beta chains appeared to be HLA-restricted in a later analysis, and the HLA associations seemed to be driven largely by CMV exposure.

The library was built by means of the immunoSEQ multiplex PCR assay. A mixture of 60 forward primers for TCR Vbeta segments and 13 reverse primers for TCR Jbeta segments was used in the multiplex PCR. A multiplex PCR assay on genomic DNA amplified the CDR3 region of rearranged TCR beta genes. The Illumina HiSeq System was used to sequence the amplified TCR beta libraries as 87-base-pair reads. Processing in the source paper ran as follows. A later analysis counted some 80 million unique TCR beta chains across the 650 to 800 repertoires, and around 9.9 million of these chains were shared by at least two donors. Raw reads were error-corrected and collapsed into unique sequences with a nearest-neighbor algorithm that merged closely related sequences to remove PCR and sequencing errors. Alignment of CDR3 sequences to IMGT reference sequences was used to assign V, D and J gene segments. For a sequence to be retained, a match of at least six nucleotides to both a V gene segment and a J gene segment was required. Rearrangements were called productive when the CDR3 lacked stop codons and stayed in frame with V and J; all others were non-productive. CDR3 was defined according to IMGT convention as the region running from the second conserved V-encoded cysteine to the conserved J-encoded phenylalanine. In an earlier analysis of more than 550 of the donors, sequences lacking an unambiguous match to a single V gene segment were excluded. An earlier analysis of approximately 590 of the donors called V segments functional above 56.7% productive rearrangements and segregating when the between-donor standard deviation exceeded 5%. To diagnose cytomegalovirus status from the catalog of TCR beta chain sequences, a statistical classification framework was built. In a later analysis, V and J genes were assigned by comparing TCR nucleotide sequences against IMGT/GENE-DB human TR gene sequences. A later analysis assigned CDR3 sequences and most-parsimonious VDJ recombination scenarios with the TCRdist pipeline. In a later analysis, every TCR beta chain was defined by the combination of its CDR3 amino acid sequence and its V-gene family, and reads without a unique V-gene family were dropped. As a way to deal with suspected cross-contamination and a sequencing artifact, a later analysis dropped 500 to 700 nucleotide sequences that were highly shared and had low generation probability. For each public chain, a later analysis derived a clonal expansion index from normalized ranks of inferred template counts within each repertoire. In a later analysis, generation probabilities were computed with a VDJ recombination model fitted to out-of-frame rearrangements, and the resulting probabilities were checked against IGoR. In a later analysis, hypergeometric tests were used to score TCR-TCR, TCR-HLA and TCR-CMV co-occurrence, with a repertoire-size bias correction applied to TCR pairs. A later analysis estimated false discovery rates by permuting HLA or CMV assignments 20 times. In a later analysis, co-occurring TCRs were grouped with DBSCAN, and TCRdist sequence similarity was added when clustering was performed within HLA-allele-positive subsets. Co-occurrence clustering excluded repertoires with fewer than 30,000 or more than 120,000 public chains, plus five with anomalous nucleotide sharing. Entries here come from immuneACCESS through TCRdb and include only in-frame sequences with V and J called. Some clones fail to appear in such tables; in the studies checked, an unresolved V gene covers under half of the shortfall, and the cause of the remainder is unknown. The V and J calls and clone size are taken from that table; D and trimming were inferred from the DNA. For this sample the table gives about 170,000 clones, of which roughly 83% were detected only once. 0.95% to 1.5% of the sample belongs to the ten largest clones.

In regard to this clone: The antigen it binds to is not known. There are no base qualities to consult, and no much larger clone falls within one base.

The cohort was made up of approximately 670 healthy bone marrow donors. All cohort members were sampled while nominally healthy, although unrecorded immune exposures were likely present. The donor was CMV seronegative and belonged to the group of 320 or so seronegative cohort members. A peripheral blood sample was collected from each donor, and TCR beta sequencing was performed on peripheral blood mononuclear cells. Genomic DNA extraction from the blood cell samples was performed with the Qiagen DNeasy Blood Extraction Kit. The CDR3 goes from the cysteine to the phenylalanine over 15 residues. The DNA shown is the 45-base CDR3, in frame from base 1. The germline V gene yields LGHNA for CDR1 and YSLEER for CDR2. V lost 6 bases and J lost 6 bases; the stretch between them is 19 bases long.

The sequence joins TRBV4-3 to TRBJ2-3, and perhaps TRBD2 as D gene, on 6 matching bases. The clonotype was recovered from a boy between 2 and 10 years old in good health and CMV-seronegative. Sequencing was carried out using PBMCs. The DNA reads as follows: TGCGCCAGCAGACTAGCCGCGGGGCTAGCCGATACGCAGTATTTT. This encodes CASRLAAGLADTQYF.